The 14 T cell receptor beta chains below come from one sample, sequenced in a study of T-cell memory formation after mild COVID-19. TCRdb processed the 5' RACE reads anew with MiXCR; each CDR3 protein has one entry. The sample includes roughly 400,000 distinct CDR3 sequences, about a sixth of them seen just once. The sample comprised PBMCs or a T cell subset sorted from them (not recorded which). These receptors all come from a man younger than 35 who had mild COVID-19 (a few samples of this study predate the infection). Cell type and time point are not known.

CDR3 in amino acids: CAIKSGAGIVNYGYTF. For the CDR3, the DNA is TGTGCCATCAAGTCGGGCGCAGGGATCGTTAACTATGGCTACACCTTC. This chain uses TRBV10-3 with TRBJ1-2; the D gene is possibly TRBD1 (5 bases). The CDR3 has 16 amino acids. Germline CDR1 reads ENHRY; CDR2 reads SYGVKD. Trimming removed 7 bases at V and 1 base at J, with 19 bases between.

This rearrangement joins TRBV6-5 to TRBJ1-6; D is uncertain. The CDR3 has 17 amino acids. V lost 0 bases and J 8 bases, leaving 17 bases between the germline ends. From germline, CDR1 is MNHEY and CDR2 SVGAGI. In DNA form, the CDR3 reads TGTGCCAGCAGTTACTCGGCCGGGGAAGGGATCTATTCACCCCTCCACTTT. Its protein product is CASSYSAGEGIYSPLHF.

In this sample, this clonotype turned up many times. The V call is TRBV5-1, the J call TRBJ2-2; 7 bases match TRBD1. CDR1 is SGHRS, CDR2 YFSETQ, per germline. CDR3 size: 16 residues. J was trimmed by 6 bases and V by 0 bases; bases with no gene match: 8. The CDR3 DNA reads as TGCGCCAGCAGCTTGGACCCGAACAGGGGCGCCGGGGAGCTGTTTTTT. Protein: CASSLDPNRGAGELFF.

The V and J genes are TRBV20-1 and TRBJ2-2; D gene unclear. CDR3 length: 15 amino acids. Germline assignment: CDR1 DFQATT and CDR2 SNEGSKA (reference sequence). Trimming cost V 6 bases and J 5 bases, with 19 bases left between them. Here the CDR3 DNA reads TGCAGTGCCCAGATCTTGGGCGACGGGACCGGGGAGCTGTTTTTT. Translation: CSAQILGDGTGELFF.

In this sample, this clonotype turned up a few times. The gene calls are TRBV10-2 and TRBJ2-5; possible D gene TRBD2, 5 bases. The germline V gene has CDR1 WSHSY and CDR2 SAAADI. The CDR3 sequence is 15 residues long. V shed 0 bases and J shed 1 base, with 9 bases lying between them. The CDR3 DNA sequence: TGCGCCAGCAGTGAGTCGTCAGCGGCCCAAGAGACCCAGTACTTC. Translated: CASSESSAAQETQYF.

In its sample, this clonotype was seen many times. The V and J genes are TRBV5-1 and TRBJ1-1, with TRBD1 matching 7 bases. With V trimmed by 0 bases and J by 7 bases, 3 bases remained unmatched. Germline-derived CDR1 and CDR2 are SGHRS and YFSETQ. The CDR3 is made up of 13 amino acids. This chain's CDR3 is CASSLGQGGEAFF. The CDR3 DNA reads TGCGCCAGCAGCTTGGGACAGGGTGGTGAAGCTTTCTTT.

The chain recombines TRBV10-3 with TRBJ1-4, with D possibly TRBD1 on 5 matching bases. In germline, CDR1 is ENHRY, CDR2 SYGVKD. Trimming took 8 bases from V and 3 from J, leaving 10 bases between them. This CDR3 comprises 13 residues. The CDR3 loop is CAIGRGPNEKLFF. The CDR3 DNA follows: TGTGCCATCGGCCGGGGACCTAATGAAAAACTGTTTTTT.

V usage is TRBV4-3 and J usage is TRBJ1-1, with D possibly being TRBD1 (6 bases). V was trimmed by 3 bases and J by 8 bases, leaving 13 bases between them. This CDR3 comprises 13 residues. Per the germline V gene, CDR1 is LGHNA and CDR2 is YSLEER. Here the CDR3 reads CASSQSTGQEAFF. The DNA for the CDR3 is TGCGCCAGCAGCCAGAGCACCGGACAGGAAGCTTTCTTT.

V is TRBV6-5 and J is TRBJ1-6, with D unclear. Per germline, CDR1 MNHEY and CDR2 SVGAGI. With 5 bases removed from V and 0 bases from J, the gap between germline ends came to 14 bases. The CDR3 runs to 17 residues. The CDR3 is CASSPRGGRSYNSPLHF. In DNA, the CDR3 is TGTGCCAGCAGTCCCCGAGGAGGCCGCTCCTATAATTCACCCCTCCACTTT.

This clonotype was counted a few times. This sequence joins TRBV6-2 or TRBV6-3 and TRBJ2-1; tentatively, D is TRBD2 (5 bases). The V gene lost 6 bases and the J gene lost 5 bases, with 14 bases spanning the gap. Germline CDR1 reads MNHEY; CDR2 reads SVGEGT. The CDR3 length is 14 residues. The CDR3 spells CASSQPGINNEQFF. The CDR3 DNA reads as TGTGCCAGCAGCCAACCCGGGATAAACAATGAGCAGTTCTTC.

The CDR3 loop is CASSPSGSPTEAFF. CDR3 sequence (DNA): TGTGCCAGCAGTCCGAGCGGCAGCCCGACTGAAGCTTTCTTT. The chain joins TRBV12-3 or TRBV12-4 to TRBJ1-1; no definite D call. The V and J ends lost 5 bases and 5 bases respectively, with 15 bases between them. The CDR3 extends over 14 amino acids.

The rearrangement links TRBV7-2 to TRBJ2-7; TRBD1 is a possible D gene (5 bases). V was clipped by 5 bases and J by 7 bases, with 15 bases between them. The CDR3 totals 13 residues. Germline V gene data show CDR1 as SGHTA and CDR2 as FQGNSA. The CDR3 here is CASSLSSGLEQYF. Here the CDR3 DNA reads TGTGCCAGCAGCCTTTCGTCAGGGTTAGAGCAGTACTTC.

The CDR3 protein is CASSETSGTQYF. The CDR3 DNA is TGTGCCAGCAGCGAGACTAGCGGTACGCAGTATTTT. This rearrangement joins TRBV11-3 to TRBJ2-3; TRBD2 aligns across 9 bases. V was clipped by 5 bases and J by 8 bases; unmatched bases: 2. The CDR3 spans 12 residues. Germline CDR1 is SGHNT and CDR2 is YENEEA.

This clonotype turned up a few times. The rearrangement links TRBV6-2 or TRBV6-3 to TRBJ2-5, with D possibly being TRBD2 (5 bases). The V and J ends lost 5 bases and 14 bases respectively, with 15 bases between them. There are 11 residues in the CDR3. Per germline, CDR1 MNHEY and CDR2 SVGEGT. Here the CDR3 reads CASSQTSSRYF. In DNA form, the CDR3 reads TGTGCCAGCAGTCAAACTAGTTCCAGATACTTC.